One and the same sample provided the 22 T cell receptor beta chains below, sequenced in a study of blood T cell repertoires in COVID-19. Generated by immunoSEQ multiplex PCR, the TCRdb table keeps only in-frame clones and is missing some. The table lists tens of thousands of clones, roughly 90% of them singletons. Specimen: peripheral blood. The receptor set was obtained from an elderly woman with acute or convalescent COVID-19.

The chain recombines TRBV19 with TRBJ2-7; maybe TRBD1 (5 bases). The length of the CDR3 is 15 residues. CDR1 and CDR2 from the germline V gene are LNHDA and SQIVND (reference sequence). Trimming removed 0 bases from V and 2 bases from J, with 11 bases in between. The CDR3 sequence: CASSIELRRAYEQYF. For the CDR3, the DNA is TGTGCCAGTAGTATAGAGCTCCGCAGGGCCTACGAGCAGTACTTC. The complete variable domain, with remaining parts taken from reference TRBV19 and TRBJ2-7, reads DGGITQSPKYLFRKEGQNVTLSCEQNLNHDAMYWYRQDPGQGLRLIYYSQIVNDFQKGDIAEGYSVSREKKESFPLTVTSAQKNPTAFYLCASSIELRRAYEQYFGPGTRLTVT.

The DNA of the CDR3 is TGTGCCAGCAGCTTGCGATCCGGGACGCGGGGTGAAGCTTTCTTT. Protein product: CASSLRSGTRGEAFF. The genes are TRBV5-6 and TRBJ1-1, with a weak D call TRBD1 (5 bases). Germline CDR1 is SGHDT and CDR2 is YYEEEE. CDR3 length equals 15 residues. Between the trimmed V and J ends, which lost 1 base and 7 bases, there was a span of 17 bases. The complete variable domain, with remaining parts taken from reference TRBV5-6 and TRBJ1-1, reads DAGVTQSPTHLIKTRGQQVTLRCSPKSGHDTVSWYQQALGQGPQFIFQYYEEEERQRGNFPDRFSGHQFPNYSSELNVNALLLGDSALYLCASSLRSGTRGEAFFGQGTRLTVV.

The V gene is TRBV6-6, the J gene TRBJ2-7; 7 bases are shared with TRBD1. This CDR3 is 14 amino acids long. CDR1 and CDR2 (germline): MNHNY, SVGAGI (reference sequence). Trimming cost V 4 bases and J 6 bases; bases outside gene matches: 9. The CDR3 reads CASSSAGTEGEQYV. CDR3 nucleotides: TGTGCCAGCAGTTCCGCCGGGACAGAAGGCGAGCAGTACGTC.

This clone occurred once. The J gene is TRBJ2-7, the V gene TRBV6-5; 11 positions agree with TRBD2. The CDR3 covers 16 residues. V dropped 0 bases and J dropped 5; count of bases not matched to a gene: 6. Germline V gene sequence: CDR1 MNHEY, CDR2 SVGAGI. Written as DNA, the CDR3 is TGTGCCAGCAGTTACTCAAAGACTAGCGGGGACCACGAGCAGTACTTC. This translates into CASSYSKTSGDHEQYF.

The chain combines TRBV4-1 with TRBJ1-1; TRBD1 matches at 10 bases. CDR3 length equals 16 residues. V shed 4 bases, J shed 5 bases, and the junction held 10 bases outside the gene matches. Looked up from germline, CDR1 is MGHRA and CDR2 is YSYEKL. CDR3 loop: CASSRGQGVTGTEAFF. The CDR3 DNA sequence: TGCGCCAGCAGCCGTGGACAGGGGGTTACGGGAACTGAAGCTTTCTTT.

The rearrangement uses TRBV27 and TRBJ2-5; D is perhaps TRBD1 (5 bases). Trimming pared 5 bases from V and 3 bases from J, leaving 22 bases between. The CDR3 consists of 17 residues. The germline gives CDR1 MNHEY, CDR2 SMNVEV (reference sequence). CDR3 coding DNA: TGTGCCAGCAGTCCCAGTAGACAGATCCTACCCGAAGAGACCCAGTACTTC. Translating it yields CASSPSRQILPEETQYF.

The chain employs TRBV5-6 and TRBJ1-6; D is unresolved. CDR3 size: 14 residues. Per germline, CDR1 SGHDT and CDR2 YYEEEE. Between the trimmed V and J ends, which lost 0 bases and 7 bases, there was a span of 8 bases. DNA of the CDR3: TGTGCCAGCAGCTTGGTGGGCAGAAATTCACCCCTCCACTTT. It specifies CASSLVGRNSPLHF.

V usage is TRBV5-1 and J usage is TRBJ2-3; 8 bases are a match to TRBD2. Losses at the gene ends were 4 bases for V and 0 bases for J; bases not matched to a gene: 10. This CDR3 is 17 amino acids long. Germline V CDR1 and CDR2: SGHRS, YFSETQ. The CDR3 DNA is TGCGCCAGCAGCCCGAGGTGGCGGGGGGCTAGCACAGATACGCAGTATTTT. It is translated as CASSPRWRGASTDTQYF.

The chain's CDR3 is CASSYQWGIYNEQFF. The CDR3 DNA reads as TGCGCCAGCAGCTATCAATGGGGCATCTACAATGAGCAGTTCTTC. This chain connects TRBV5-1 to TRBJ2-1; D is possibly TRBD1 (5 bases). The CDR3 has 15 residues. Germline V lookup: CDR1 SGHRS, CDR2 YFSETQ. Deletions cut 3 bases from V and 3 bases from J, with 13 bases between.

This clone showed up just once. V gene TRBV28 combines with J gene TRBJ2-1; 7 positions match TRBD1. This CDR3 is built from 15 residues. V lost 2 bases, J lost 4 bases, and 5 bases stayed unmatched. Germline V gives CDR1 MDHEN, CDR2 SYDVKM. The CDR3 region has the DNA TGTGCCAGCAGTTTAGCCAGGGACAGTTACAATGAGCAGTTCTTC. Translated: CASSLARDSYNEQFF.

J is TRBJ1-5 and V is TRBV2, with 10 bases that match TRBD1. CDR1 SNHLY and CDR2 FYNNEI come from the germline V gene. V lost 8 bases to trimming and J lost 6 bases; unmatched junction nucleotides: 7. The CDR3 is 14 amino acids. The CDR3 nucleotides read TGTGCCAGCGGGTGGGACAGGGGTGGTCAGCCCCAGCATTTT. It encodes CASGWDRGGQPQHF.

The chain couples TRBV5-1 to TRBJ2-1; TRBD1 matches 9 bases. V was clipped by 3 bases and J by 6 bases; unmatched bases: 4. The CDR3 is made up of 14 amino acids. From germline, CDR1 is SGHRS and CDR2 YFSETQ. CDR3 nucleotides: TGCGCCAGCAGCTCTGGGACAGGGCCCAATGAGCAGTTCTTC. Translated, it gives CASSSGTGPNEQFF. The full variable domain, in which reference TRBV5-1 and TRBJ2-1 provide the parts outside the CDR3, is KAGVTQTPRYLIKTRGQQVTLSCSPISGHRSVSWYQQTPGQGLQFLFEYFSETQRNKGNFPGRFSGRQFSNSRSEMNVSTLELGDSALYLCASSSGTGPNEQFFGPGTRLTVL.

As DNA, the CDR3 is TGTGCCAGCAGCTTAGGGCTAGCGGGGGTGCCAGATACGCAGTATTTT. Its protein is CASSLGLAGVPDTQYF. V gene TRBV11-3 combines with J gene TRBJ2-3; 10 bases are a match to TRBD2. This CDR3 comprises 16 residues. Trimming at V came to 1 base and at J to 4 bases, leaving 5 bases not matched to a gene. CDR1 is SGHNT and CDR2 is YENEEA in the germline V gene.

The genes are TRBV18 and TRBJ2-3; 7 bases agree with TRBD1. This CDR3 has 15 amino acids. The trim removed 4 bases at V and 2 bases at J, leaving 6 bases unmatched. The germline CDR1 and CDR2 sequences are KGHSH and LQKENI. The CDR3 sequence is CASSQGQTPTDTQYF. DNA of the CDR3: TGTGCCAGCTCACAGGGACAGACCCCCACAGATACGCAGTATTTT. Using reference TRBV18 and TRBJ2-3 for the parts outside the CDR3, the full variable domain is NAGVMQNPRHLVRRRGQEARLRCSPMKGHSHVYWYRQLPEEGLKFMVYLQKENIIDESGMPKERFSAEFPKEGPSILRIQQVVRGDSAAYFCASSQGQTPTDTQYFGPGTRLTVL.

The chain recombines TRBV15 with TRBJ1-2, with a possible D match to TRBD1 (5 bases). CDR3 length: 14 amino acids. Germline CDR1 reads LNHNV; CDR2 reads YYDKDF (reference sequence). V was pared by 0 bases and J by 7 bases, with 12 bases between. CDR3 nucleotides: TGTGCCACCAGCAGAGAAAGGGGAACGGGTGGCTACACCTTC. This gives the protein CATSRERGTGGYTF.

The chain couples TRBV3-1 (or the pseudogene TRBV3-2) to TRBJ1-6; D possibly corresponds to TRBD1 (5 bases). V lost 5 bases to trimming and J lost 7 bases, with 9 bases between them. Germline assignment: CDR1 LGHDT and CDR2 YNNKEL (reference sequence). CDR3 length: 13 amino acids. The CDR3 DNA reads TGTGCCAGCAGCAAGCAGGGAAATTCACCCCTCCACTTT. Residues: CASSKQGNSPLHF.

V gene TRBV5-1 combines with J gene TRBJ1-2, with 7 bases lining up with TRBD1. The germline V gene has CDR1 SGHRS and CDR2 YFSETQ. J was trimmed by 0 bases and V by 4 bases; bases with no gene match: 6. The CDR3 has 15 residues. Written as DNA, the CDR3 is TGCGCCAGCAGCCAGCTGACAGGGACTAACTATGGCTACACCTTC. It encodes CASSQLTGTNYGYTF.

The rearrangement links TRBV6-1 to TRBJ2-5, with 10 positions matching TRBD1. V lost 3 bases and J lost 5; bases outside the gene matches: 12. The CDR3 is made up of 17 amino acids. Germline CDR1 is MNHNS and CDR2 is SASEGT. CDR3 in DNA: TGTGCCAGCAGTGATGGGAATGGACAGGGGGTATGGGAGACCCAGTACTTC. It codes for CASSDGNGQGVWETQYF.

The chain combines TRBV19 with TRBJ2-3; 8 bases are shared with TRBD1. Germline V gives CDR1 LNHDA, CDR2 SQIVND (reference sequence). The trim removed 5 bases at V and 11 bases at J, leaving 15 bases unmatched. The CDR3 has 15 amino acids. CDR3 in amino acids: CASSSWTGSGSGQYF. The CDR3, as DNA: TGTGCCAGTAGTTCATGGACAGGGTCGGGTAGTGGGCAGTATTTT.

The gene calls are TRBV6-5 and TRBJ1-3; D ambiguous. Germline CDR1 reads MNHEY; CDR2 reads SVGAGI. This CDR3 contains 13 residues. Deletions cut 8 bases from V and 0 bases from J, with 8 bases between. CDR3 residues: CASRIDSGNTIYF. Written as DNA, the CDR3 is TGTGCCAGCCGAATAGACTCTGGAAACACCATATATTTT.

The gene calls are TRBV11-2 and TRBJ2-2, with TRBD2 matching over 9 bases. CDR3 length equals 15 residues. V lost 6 bases and J lost 2; bases outside the gene matches: 4. Per the germline V gene, CDR1 is SGHAT and CDR2 is FQNNGV. The CDR3 sequence is CASSFSGGNTGELFF. The DNA for the CDR3 is TGTGCCAGCAGTTTTAGCGGGGGAAACACCGGGGAGCTGTTTTTT.

V gene TRBV7-9 combines with J gene TRBJ1-1; 7 bases are shared with TRBD1. The CDR3 has 13 residues. CDR1 is SEHNR, CDR2 FQNEAQ, per germline (reference sequence). J was trimmed by 4 bases and V by 3 bases; bases with no gene match: 2. The CDR3, as DNA: TGTGCCAGCAGCTTTACAGGGGTCACTGAAGCTTTCTTT. This sequence encodes CASSFTGVTEAFF.